This TCR beta chain originates from a study of blood T cell repertoires in COVID-19. The wider study: The origin of the acute and convalescent COVID-19 samples was the United States, Italy and Spain. T cells, B-cell-depleted T cells, or PBMCs provided the cDNA or gDNA that served as material.

As handled by the study authors: Reference gene primer amplification gave nucleated cell count estimates. Sequencing used immunoSEQ multiplex PCR; TCRdb keeps in-frame clones, though not all of them. For V, J and clone size, that table is used; D and trimming come from the DNA. The sample has approximately 41,000 clones; about nine tenths are singletons. The CDR3 has 15 residues. Germline trimming cut 7 bases from V and 1 base from J; bases unmatched to any gene: 6. From germline, CDR1 is ENHRY and CDR2 SYGVKD. The receptor was derived from a man aged 45-65 years with active COVID-19. The chain is built from TRBV10-3 and TRBJ2-1; 8 bases map to TRBD1. Sample: peripheral blood. This chain's CDR3 is CAIKNDRGSYNEQFF. The CDR3 nucleotides are TGTGCCATCAAGAATGACAGGGGATCCTACAATGAGCAGTTCTTC.